The 2 T cell receptor beta chains below all came from one sample that was sequenced in a study of T cells in Graves' hyperthyroidism and ophthalmopathy. RNA transcripts gave rise to amplified TCR beta CDR3 regions. The primer set for the first-round RT-PCR of the TCR CDR3 was HTBI. One entry per CDR3 protein, called by TCRdb with MiXCR from the multiplex PCR reads. The sample has more than 350,000 distinct CDR3 sequences, 13% to 15% seen once. The source material was blood. Receptor source: a woman aged 25 to 39 with Graves' ophthalmopathy.

This clonotype showed up many times. The V and J genes are TRBV7-2 and TRBJ1-2, with a tentative D call TRBD1 (5 bases). The CDR3 is 13 amino acids. Germline V gene data show CDR1 as SGHTA and CDR2 as FQGNSA. V gave up 5 bases and J gave up 6 bases, with 13 bases separating them. This CDR3 is CASSARVGDGYTF. DNA of the CDR3: TGTGCCAGCAGCGCCAGGGTGGGGGATGGCTACACCTTC.

This clonotype appeared many times. The gene calls are TRBV11-3 and TRBJ1-5; no definite D call. The CDR3 has 13 amino acids. The germline V gene has CDR1 SGHNT and CDR2 YENEEA. Deletions cut 1 base from V and 6 bases from J, with 7 bases between. CDR3 amino acids: CASSLGTSQPQHF. The CDR3 DNA reads TGTGCCAGCAGCTTAGGAACCTCTCAGCCCCAGCATTTT.